This TCR beta chain was recovered during a study of CD4+ T cells in melanoma. The V gene lost 6 bases and the J gene lost 4 bases, with 17 bases spanning the gap. Per germline, CDR1 MGHRA and CDR2 YSYEKL. The CDR3 loop spans 15 amino acids. The protocol was immunoSEQ multiplex PCR, while the TCRdb copy is restricted to in-frame clones and leaves out a portion. The data contain fewer than 15,000 clones, 75% to 90% of them singletons. This chain links TRBV4-1 with TRBJ2-3, with a tentative D call TRBD2 (6 bases). The sequence was collected from a human donor with melanoma. Sequencing was done on a sample of cells from a culture (not recorded whether cultured in vitro). This chain's CDR3 is CASRPTGLIADTQYF. As DNA, the CDR3 is TGCGCCAGCAGGCCCACGGGACTTATCGCAGATACGCAGTATTTT.